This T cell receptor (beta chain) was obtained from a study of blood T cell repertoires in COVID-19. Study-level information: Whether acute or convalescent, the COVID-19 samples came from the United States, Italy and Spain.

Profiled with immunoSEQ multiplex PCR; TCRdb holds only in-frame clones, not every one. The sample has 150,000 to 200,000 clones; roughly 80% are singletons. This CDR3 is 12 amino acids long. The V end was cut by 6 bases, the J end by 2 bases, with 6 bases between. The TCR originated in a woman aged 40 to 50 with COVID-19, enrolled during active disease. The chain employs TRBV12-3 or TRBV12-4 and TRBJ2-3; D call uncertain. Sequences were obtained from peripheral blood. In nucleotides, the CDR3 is TGTGCCAGCAGCCCCTTCACAGATACGCAGTATTTT. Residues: CASSPFTDTQYF.